The entry below gives a single TCR beta chain sequence along with its context. Its antigen is currently unknown. Second-dose intervals of approximately 4 or approximately 12 weeks were pooled. This specimen belongs to a study of T cell responses to AZD1222 COVID-19 vaccine. CDR3 length: 14 amino acids. Germline V CDR1 and CDR2: LNHNV, YYDKDF (reference sequence). Trimming left V 4 bases short and J 4 bases short, with 10 bases between. Data came from immunoSEQ multiplex PCR; TCRdb stores just in-frame clones and leaves some out. The profile covers around 180,000 clones, with roughly 91% appearing a single time and around 26% taken by the ten largest. Study observations and caveats: Among the donors, most were white British and more were female, and clonal diversity was possibly underestimated.

The chain carries TRBV15 and TRBJ1-4; D uncertain. The sequencing here drew on peripheral blood, taken 28 days after the second AZD1222 dose. The TCR was taken from an adult who received the AZD1222 COVID-19 vaccine. CDR3: CATSIPGSNEKLFF. DNA for the CDR3: TGTGCCACCAGCATCCCCGGGAGTAATGAAAAACTGTTTTTT.